The rows below give T cell receptor beta chains drawn from one sample of a study of cytotoxic CD8 clonotypes in ibrutinib-treated CLL. The method was immunoSEQ multiplex PCR; TCRdb's version includes in-frame clones alone and lacks a portion of them. The table lists roughly 97,000 clones, around four fifths of them singletons. This specimen consisted of PBMCs, obtained after 12 months of ibrutinib treatment. The receptor source for this set is a human donor with chronic lymphocytic leukemia. Each CDR3 is given with its conserved first and last residue. D genes are given only for firm matches. Clone size is shown for a subset of rows, as once, few, many or a class of expanded clone.

V gene	J gene	clone size	D gene	CDR3 DNA	CDR3 protein
TRBV7-3	TRBJ2-3	.	.	TGTGCCAGCAGCTTAATGGGGAGTGGGCTCGACACAGATACGCAGTATTTT	CASSLMGSGLDTDTQYF
TRBV5-1	TRBJ2-7	.	.	TGCGCCAGCAGCTTGGGTTCAGGGCTAATTGGTTCCGAGCAGTACTTC	CASSLGSGLIGSEQYF
TRBV19	TRBJ2-7	.	.	TGTGCCAGTAGTGCCCCTCCTTCAGGGTTTCGGACGGTTTACGAGCAGTACTTT	CASSAPPSGFRTVYEQYF
TRBV19	TRBJ2-2	.	TRBD1	TGTGCCAGTAGTATAAAACAGGGGGCGCGGCCTGGGGAGCTGTTTTTT	CASSIKQGARPGELFF
TRBV6-6	TRBJ1-3	once	.	TGTGCCAGCAGTTTAACAGGGTTCTCTGGAAACACCATATATTTT	CASSLTGFSGNTIYF
TRBV9	TRBJ1-5	once	.	TGTGCCAGCAGCGTTCCCGGGACCGGAGTTTTTGAGGATTCGGCCCAGCATTTT	CASSVPGTGVFEDSAQHF
TRBV5-6	TRBJ2-3	.	TRBD2	TGTGCCAGCAGCTACCCCGGGGCGGGGGGAAGGACAGATACGCAGTATTTT	CASSYPGAGGRTDTQYF
TRBV4-3	TRBJ2-1	once	.	TGCGCCAGCAGCCGCTTCGCGGGACAACTCTCTAATGAGCAGTTCTTC	CASSRFAGQLSNEQFF
TRBV6-1	TRBJ1-4	.	.	TGTGCCAGCAGTGAAGTCCAGGGGTATGGGGAAAAACTGTTTTTT	CASSEVQGYGEKLFF
TRBV6-6	TRBJ1-1	.	TRBD1	TGTGCCAGCACCACCCCCAGGGGGGACACTGAAGCTTTCTTT	CASTTPRGDTEAFF
TRBV19	TRBJ2-7	.	.	TGTGCCAGTAGTATGAGAGGTAGGGTGTACGAGCAGTACTTC	CASSMRGRVYEQYF
TRBV19	TRBJ1-5	.	TRBD1	TGTGCCAGTACCTCTGGACAGGGAAGCAATCAGCCCCAGCATTTT	CASTSGQGSNQPQHF
TRBV20-1	TRBJ2-7	.	.	TGCAGTGCTGTTGGAATAGGCGAGCAGTACTTC	CSAVGIGEQYF
TRBV7-8	TRBJ2-5	.	TRBD1	TGTGCCAGCAGCCCATCTAACAGGGGGCCAGCAGTAGAGACCCAGTACTTC	CASSPSNRGPAVETQYF